This TCR beta chain was sequenced in a study of T-cell reconstitution after alpha-beta-depleted transplantation in children. General observations from the study: Alpha-beta T cells about two months after transplant reportedly derived from several hundred expanded graft clones. Among T cells one year after transplant, newly produced cells accounted for most counts and diversity.

Details on this clonotype: What it recognizes is unknown.

The TCRbeta library incorporated unique molecular identifiers. TCRdb called the PCR reads again in MiXCR, with one record for every CDR3 protein. The data contain fewer than 700,000 distinct CDR3 sequences, 10% to 15% of them seen just once; the ten biggest clones take up about 2.2%. V dropped 4 bases and J dropped 4 bases, with 11 bases sitting between them. This CDR3 has 14 residues. CDR1 is SGHRS, CDR2 YFSETQ, per germline. The TCR was taken from a male patient between 5 and 17 years old who had a stem cell transplant for acute myeloid leukemia, so the T cells may come from the graft donor. Specimen: PBMCs, mostly from graft donor cells, collected 360 days after TCRalphabeta/CD19-depleted stem cell transplant. The chain joins TRBV5-1 to TRBJ2-2; D remains unclear. The CDR3 protein is CASSKNSPTGELFF. In nucleotides, the CDR3 is TGCGCCAGCAGCAAGAACTCCCCCACCGGGGAGCTGTTTTTT.